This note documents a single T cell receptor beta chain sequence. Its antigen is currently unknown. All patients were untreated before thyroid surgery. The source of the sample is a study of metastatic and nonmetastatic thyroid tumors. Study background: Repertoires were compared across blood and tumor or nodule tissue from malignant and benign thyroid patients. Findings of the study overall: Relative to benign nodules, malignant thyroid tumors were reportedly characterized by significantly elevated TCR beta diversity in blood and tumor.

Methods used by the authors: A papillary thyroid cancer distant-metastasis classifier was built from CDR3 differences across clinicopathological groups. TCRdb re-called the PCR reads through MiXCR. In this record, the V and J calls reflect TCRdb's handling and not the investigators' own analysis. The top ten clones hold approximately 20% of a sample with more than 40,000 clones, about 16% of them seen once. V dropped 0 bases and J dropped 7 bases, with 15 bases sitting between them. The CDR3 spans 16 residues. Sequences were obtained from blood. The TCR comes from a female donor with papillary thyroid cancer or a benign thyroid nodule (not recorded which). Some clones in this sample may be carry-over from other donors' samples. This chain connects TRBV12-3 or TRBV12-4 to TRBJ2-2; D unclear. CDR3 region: CASSLAMGLGSGELFF. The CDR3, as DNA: TGTGCCAGCAGTTTAGCCATGGGCCTCGGCAGCGGGGAGCTGTTTTTT.